This is a list of T cell receptor beta chains from one sample in a study of PD-1 blockade in classical Hodgkin lymphoma. The method was immunoSEQ multiplex PCR; TCRdb's version includes in-frame clones alone and lacks a portion of them. The table records 25,000 to 35,000 clones, more than 60% of them present only once. Sequences were derived from peripheral blood mononuclear cells (PBMCs), sampled before the second cycle of nivolumab. These receptor sequences come from a human donor with classical Hodgkin lymphoma. Both conserved end residues are part of each CDR3. The D gene is left open where the match is weak. A clone size is listed for some rows: how often the clone was seen (once, few, many), or a class if it is expanded.

TRBD2,TRBV28,-,TRBJ2-7,CASSYGGAAGNEQYF,TGTGCCAGCAGTTACGGGGGGGCCGCGGGAAACGAGCAGTACTTC
-,TRBV23-1,-,TRBJ1-1,CASRNPFF,TGCGCCAGCAGAAATCCTTTCTTT
-,TRBV10-3,-,TRBJ1-2,CAISDPTNYGYTF,TGTGCCATCAGTGACCCCACAAACTATGGCTACACCTTC
TRBD1,TRBV15,once,TRBJ2-3,CATSRDLQGADTDTQYF,TGTGCCACCAGCAGAGATCTGCAGGGGGCTGACACAGATACGCAGTATTTT
TRBD2,TRBV7-3,medium-sized,TRBJ2-7,CASSASGGLGEQYF,TGTGCCAGCAGCGCAAGCGGGGGGCTCGGCGAGCAGTACTTC
-,TRBV28,-,TRBJ1-2,CASELPLYGYTF,TGTGCCAGCGAGTTGCCTCTCTATGGCTACACCTTC
-,TRBV5-6,-,TRBJ1-3,CASSLGGLPSGNTIYF,TGTGCCAGCAGCTTGGGCGGCCTTCCTTCTGGAAACACCATATATTTT
-,TRBV5-6,-,TRBJ1-1,CASSWGQGYTEAFF,TGTGCCAGCAGCTGGGGGCAGGGGTACACTGAAGCTTTCTTT
TRBD1,TRBV9,few,TRBJ1-1,CASSVLTGPLNTEAFF,TGTGCCAGCAGCGTCCTGACAGGGCCCCTGAACACTGAAGCTTTCTTT
-,TRBV30,-,TRBJ1-2,CAWTRIYGYTF,TGTGCCTGGACACGGATCTATGGCTACACCTTC
-,TRBV4-3,-,TRBJ1-4,CASSLGEKLFF,TGCGCCAGCAGCCTGGGGGAAAAACTGTTTTTT
-,TRBV7-9,-,TRBJ2-7,CASSLGDTYEQYF,TGTGCCAGCAGCTTAGGGGATACCTACGAGCAGTACTTC
TRBD1,TRBV18,-,TRBJ2-2,CASSAAGQGSTGELFF,TGTGCCAGCTCGGCGGCGGGACAGGGGAGCACCGGGGAGCTGTTTTTT
-,TRBV7-2,-,TRBJ2-1,CASSPFAENYNEQFF,TGTGCCAGCAGCCCCTTCGCGGAGAACTACAATGAGCAGTTCTTC
TRBD2,TRBV5-1,medium-sized,TRBJ2-1,CASSGPGGHEQFF,TGCGCCAGCAGCGGACCGGGAGGCCATGAGCAGTTCTTC
-,TRBV7-3,-,TRBJ2-2,CASSLSVPGELFF,TGTGCCAGCAGCTTAAGTGTACCCGGGGAGCTGTTTTTT
TRBD1,TRBV9,-,TRBJ1-3,CASSVATGGSGNTIYF,TGTGCCAGCAGCGTAGCCACAGGGGGCTCTGGAAACACCATATATTTT
-,TRBV19,-,TRBJ2-7,CASRPGAGTSYEQYF,TGTGCCAGTAGACCAGGGGCAGGAACCTCCTACGAGCAGTACTTC
-,TRBV11-2,-,TRBJ2-2,CASSHRQGGTGELFF,TGTGCCAGCAGCCACCGACAGGGAGGCACCGGGGAGCTGTTTTTT
-,TRBV5-4,once,TRBJ1-3,CASSGTDRGNTIYF,TGTGCCAGCAGCGGAACGGATAGGGGAAACACCATATATTTT
TRBD1,TRBV5-6,-,TRBJ2-5,CAGNTGGAGEETQYF,TGTGCCGGAAACACAGGGGGCGCTGGGGAAGAGACCCAGTACTTC
-,TRBV5-5,few,TRBJ2-3,CASSLGVSPEDTQYF,TGTGCCAGCAGCTTAGGGGTATCCCCCGAAGATACGCAGTATTTT
TRBD2,TRBV5-1,-,TRBJ2-7,CASSFLGGTYEQYF,TGCGCCAGCAGCTTCTTGGGGGGGACCTACGAGCAGTACTTC
-,TRBV6-6,-,TRBJ1-6,CASSYSSANNNSPLHF,TGTGCCAGCAGTTACTCGAGCGCCAATAATAATTCACCCCTCCACTTT
-,TRBV7-8,-,TRBJ1-1,CASSSNRNTEAFF,TGTGCCAGCAGCTCCAACAGAAACACTGAAGCTTTCTTT
-,TRBV7-9,once,TRBJ2-1,CASSRGRTLKRWAHDEQFF,TGTGCCAGCAGCCGCGGCAGGACACTGAAAAGATGGGCGCACGATGAGCAGTTCTTC